The 13 T cell receptor beta chains given below trace back to one sample, sequenced in a study of shared clonotypes between healthy human individuals. This table comes from immunoSEQ multiplex PCR, and its TCRdb copy is limited to in-frame clones, with some not included. The sample records 2 million to 2.5 million clones, 85% to 95% being singletons. Sequencing was performed on naive CD4+ T cells from PBMCs. The subset: CD45RA+ positively selected. The receptors were gathered from a man aged 18 to 30 in good health. Some clones in this sample may be carry-over from other donors' samples.

The J gene is TRBJ1-5, the V gene TRBV21-1; TRBD1 is the table's D call, not checked against the DNA. TRBV21-1 is an annotated pseudogene. The CDR3 totals 20 residues. The CDR3 here is CASSKEVTGGVLSSNQPQHF. CDR3 nucleotides: TGTGCCAGCAGCAAAGAGGTGACAGGGGGCGTTTTATCGTCTAATCAGCCCCAGCATTTT.

The rearrangement links TRBV15 to TRBJ2-1, with 9 bases aligning to TRBD2. Germline V gene data show CDR1 as LNHNV and CDR2 as YYDKDF (reference sequence). This CDR3 is built from 16 residues. The J segment lost 2 bases and the V segment lost 3 bases, leaving 5 bases of the junction unmatched. The CDR3 DNA is TGTGCCACCAGCAGGTCTAGCGGGAATCCCTACAATGAGCAGTTCTTC. Amino acids: CATSRSSGNPYNEQFF. The complete variable domain, with remaining parts taken from reference TRBV15 and TRBJ2-1, reads DAMVIQNPRYQVTQFGKPVTLSCSQTLNHNVMYWYQQKSSQAPKLLFHYYDKDFNNEADTPDNFQSRRPNTSFCFLDIRSPGLGDTAMYLCATSRSSGNPYNEQFFGPGTRLTVL.

The chain carries TRBV28 and TRBJ2-5, with TRBD2 matching 11 bases. The CDR3 contains 17 residues. Germline CDR1 MDHEN, CDR2 SYDVKM. V shed 6 bases, J shed 4 bases, and the junction held 13 bases outside the gene matches. As DNA, the CDR3 is TGTGCCAGCAGCGGGAAGGCTAGCGGGAGGTTGCGAGAGACCCAGTACTTC. Residues: CASSGKASGRLRETQYF. The whole variable domain, remainder taken from reference TRBV28 and TRBJ2-5, is DVKVTQSSRYLVKRTGEKVFLECVQDMDHENMFWYRQDPGLGLRLIYFSYDVKMKEKGDIPEGYSVSREKKERFSLILESASTNQTSMYLCASSGKASGRLRETQYFGPGTRLLVL.

The J gene is TRBJ2-3, the V gene TRBV11-2; 8 bases align to TRBD1. The CDR3 is 17 residues long. J gave up 2 bases and V 1 base, and 8 bases lay outside the gene matches. In germline, CDR1 is SGHAT, CDR2 FQNNGV. CDR3 nucleotides: TGTGCCAGCAGCTTAGGGTCCAGGGGGCGCATCACAGATACGCAGTATTTT. Its protein is CASSLGSRGRITDTQYF.

Only one count was recorded for this clone. V is TRBV6-6 and J is TRBJ1-2; 10 nucleotides agree with TRBD1. The J segment lost 10 bases and the V segment lost 5 bases, leaving 10 bases of the junction unmatched. CDR1 MNHNY and CDR2 SVGAGI come from the germline V gene (reference sequence). The CDR3 length is 14 residues. The CDR3 here is CASSASGTGVIYTF. CDR3 sequence (DNA): TGTGCCAGCAGTGCCTCCGGGACAGGGGTAATCTACACCTTC.

This chain joins TRBV4-3 and TRBJ2-5; 15 nucleotides agree with TRBD2. J gave up 4 bases and V 3 bases, and 9 bases lay outside the gene matches. Per germline, CDR1 LGHNA and CDR2 YSLEER. The CDR3 runs to 18 residues. The CDR3 DNA is TGCGCCAGCAGCCAGGGGGGACTAGCGGGAGGCTTAGCAGAGACCCAGTACTTC. It specifies CASSQGGLAGGLAETQYF.

V is TRBV19 and J is TRBJ2-2; D call uncertain. Germline V gives CDR1 LNHDA, CDR2 SQIVND (reference sequence). The CDR3 has 16 residues. V was cut by 3 bases and J by 6 bases, with 17 bases left in between. The CDR3 coding sequence is TGTGCCAGTAGTATGTCTCGGCAAGCCGGCGCCGGGGAGCTGTTTTTT. This sequence encodes CASSMSRQAGAGELFF.

The chain recombines TRBV9 with TRBJ1-4; D may be TRBD1 (6 bases). The V end lost 2 bases, the J end lost 8 bases, and 16 bases lay between the germline ends. Germline CDR1 reads SGDLS; CDR2 reads YYNGEE. This CDR3 has 15 amino acids. The CDR3 sequence: CASSVGTGQGEKLFF. In nucleotides, the CDR3 is TGTGCCAGCAGCGTCGGAACAGGGCAGGGGGAAAAACTGTTTTTT. Variable domain in full (rest from reference TRBV9 and TRBJ1-4): DSGVTQTPKHLITATGQRVTLRCSPRSGDLSVYWYQQSLDQGLQFLIQYYNGEERAKGNILERFSAQQFPDLHSELNLSSLELGDSALYFCASSVGTGQGEKLFFGSGTQLSVL.

For this clone: In the same sample, other DNA sequences code for this CDR3. V gene TRBV18 combines with J gene TRBJ1-1; TRBD1 is a possible D gene (6 bases). This CDR3 has 14 amino acids. From germline, CDR1 is KGHSH and CDR2 LQKENI. The V end was cut by 3 bases, the J end by 0 bases, with 8 bases between. The CDR3 sequence is CASSPGQLNTEAFF. The CDR3 DNA follows: TGTGCCAGCTCACCGGGACAATTGAACACTGAAGCTTTCTTT.

With respect to this clone: This same CDR3 is encoded by further DNA sequences in the sample. This chain uses TRBV28 with TRBJ1-2; D is uncertain. This CDR3 spans 11 amino acids. Germline V gives CDR1 MDHEN, CDR2 SYDVKM. The V end lost 5 bases, the J end lost 4 bases, and 5 bases lay between the germline ends. CDR3 DNA: TGTGCCAGCAGTGGAGGCTATGGCTACACCTTC. Its protein is CASSGGYGYTF.

A word on this clone: An end of the junction differs from the germline gene, which may be a read error. The chain combines TRBV4-1 with TRBJ2-7, with D perhaps being TRBD1 or TRBD2 (5 bases each). The CDR3 is 13 amino acids. Germline values: CDR1 MGHRA, CDR2 YSYEKL. The CDR3: CASSQDWDRKNHF. CDR3 in DNA: TGCGCCAGCAGCCAAGATTGGGACCGCAAAAACCACTTC.

This rearrangement joins TRBV5-5 to TRBJ1-2; 9 positions agree with TRBD1. Germline V gene lookup returns CDR1 SGHKS and CDR2 YYEKEE (reference sequence). J was trimmed by 8 bases and V by 1 base; bases with no gene match: 9. This CDR3 contains 15 residues. CDR3 nucleotide sequence: TGTGCCAGCAGCTTGTACAGGGGGCATGGGGTAGGCTACACCTTC. Protein: CASSLYRGHGVGYTF.

This chain links TRBV6-6 with TRBJ2-1, with D perhaps given as TRBD1 or TRBD2 (6 bases each). The V and J ends lost 4 bases and 7 bases respectively, with 17 bases between them. CDR3 size: 15 residues. Germline assignment: CDR1 MNHNY and CDR2 SVGAGI (reference sequence). For the CDR3, the DNA is TGTGCCAGCAGTTTCCTCGGGGGCCTAGGAAATGAGCAGTTCTTC. Translating gives CASSFLGGLGNEQFF.